The 5 T cell receptor beta chains reported below all come from one sample, sequenced in a study of blood T cells in healthy people across ages. The authors ran a second PCR of about 6 to 12 cycles using a sample-barcoded 5' primer and a J-beta primer mix. Using its own MiXCR run on the 5' RACE reads, TCRdb lists one record per CDR3 protein. The repertoire consists of about 1.8 million distinct CDR3 sequences, with 49% occurring once and the leading ten covering over 2%. Material for sequencing was blood. These receptor sequences come from a woman between 40 and 55 years old in good health.

The chain uses TRBV6-2 or TRBV6-3 and TRBJ2-5; no definite D call. V was cut by 6 bases and J by 2 bases, with 16 bases left in between. Germline V gene data show CDR1 as MNHEY and CDR2 as SVGEGT. The CDR3 totals 15 residues. Here the CDR3 reads CASRDLGAIQETQYF. Here the CDR3 DNA reads TGTGCCAGCAGGGATTTAGGCGCAATTCAAGAGACCCAGTACTTC.

The rearrangement uses TRBV4-3 and TRBJ2-7, with D unresolved. V lost 4 bases to trimming and J lost 1 base, with 14 bases between them. This CDR3 comprises 15 residues. CDR1 and CDR2 (germline): LGHNA, YSLEER. CDR3 nucleotide sequence: TGCGCCAGCAGCCGGTCTCGGAGAGGTTCCTACGAGCAGTACTTC. This translates into CASSRSRRGSYEQYF.

CDR3 sequence: CASSLAGGLGSSSYNEQFF. The CDR3 bases are TGTGCCAGCAGCTTAGCGGGGGGGCTGGGATCTAGCTCCTACAATGAGCAGTTCTTC. The rearrangement joins TRBV7-2 to TRBJ2-1, with D tentatively TRBD2 (7 bases). V shed 0 bases and J shed 0 bases, with 18 bases lying between them. The CDR3 consists of 19 residues. Germline V gene sequence: CDR1 SGHTA, CDR2 FQGNSA. Full variable domain (remainder filled in from reference TRBV7-2 and TRBJ2-1): GAGVSQSPSNKVTEKGKDVELRCDPISGHTALYWYRQSLGQGLEFLIYFQGNSAPDKSGLPSDRFSAERTGGSVSTLTIQRTQQEDSAVYLCASSLAGGLGSSSYNEQFFGPGTRLTVL.

The V and J genes are TRBV4-2 and TRBJ2-7; D perhaps matches TRBD2 (7 bases). The CDR3 is 16 amino acids. Trimming pared 0 bases from V and 0 bases from J, leaving 12 bases between. CDR1 LGHNA and CDR2 YNFKEQ come from the germline V gene. For the CDR3, the DNA is TGTGCCAGCAGCCAAGAGGGGGGGGCATACTCCTACGAGCAGTACTTC. Its protein product is CASSQEGGAYSYEQYF.

V and J are TRBV5-1 and TRBJ2-3, with 8 nucleotides matching TRBD2. CDR3 length equals 15 residues. V dropped 2 bases and J dropped 2; count of bases not matched to a gene: 4. Germline V CDR1 and CDR2: SGHRS, YFSETQ. CDR3 sequence reads: CASSFGGGNTDTQYF. CDR3 DNA sequence: TGCGCCAGCAGCTTCGGCGGGGGGAACACAGATACGCAGTATTTT.